This T cell receptor (beta chain) is from a study of early T cells in non-severe SARS-CoV-2 infection (dated by TCRdb to the early 2020s). General notes on the study: TCR sequencing used bulk RNA from unsorted whole blood, so alpha and beta chains could not be paired.

Libraries were constructed by 5' RACE. The data were produced on a NextSeq 500. To correct for sequencing error and PCR bias, the TCR library protocol tagged individual cDNA molecules with unique molecular identifiers. TCR alpha and beta chains were both sequenced, and the abundances of alpha and beta sequences in each sample were closely correlated with each other. On the study's bioinformatics: V gene, J gene and CDR3 annotation of TCR sequences was performed with Decombinator V4. TCRs were defined as expanded if a significant change between any two time points was detected under a Poisson model with p below 0.0001. TCR abundances were normalised to the total number of TCRs sequenced per sample and expressed as counts per million. TRAV1-2 paired with TRAJ12, TRAJ20 or TRAJ33 defined MAIT TCRs, while TRAV10 paired with TRAJ18 defined iNKT TCRs. VDJdb, accessed on 1 November 2021, was searched for TCRs annotated for CMV, EBV and SARS-CoV-2, and TCRs annotated for more than one antigen were excluded. The public reads were reprocessed in TCRdb via fastp at Q25 and MiXCR, keeping in-frame beta chains. Entries that share a CDR3 protein sequence are merged under the most common genes and DNA. Here the V and J calls rest on TCRdb's processing, not on the authors' analysis. For this sample the table gives tens of thousands of distinct CDR3 sequences, of which around 9% were detected only once. Of the sample, roughly 13% is held by the ten largest clones.

What the work shows at the level of the full study, not this receptor alone: VDJdb matching was skewed toward anti-spike CD8 responses, so virus-specific expansions were likely underestimated and private and CD4 specificities were missed.

This was a case-control study nested in a cohort of healthcare workers in London, UK, who had nasopharyngeal swab PCR tests and blood samples taken every week. Healthcare workers were enrolled in the week of the UK lockdown, from 23 to 31 March 2020, and were followed every week for up to roughly 16 weeks. This clonotype appeared many times. Its antigen is not yet known. There are no base qualities to consult, and no much larger clone falls within one base. Clipping removes 6 bases from V and 0 bases from J, with 4 as the unmatched junction base count. The CDR3 starts with the cysteine, ends with the phenylalanine, and has 14 residues. The retained sequence is limited to the CDR3, 42 bases, with the frame set at the first base. For CDR1 and CDR2, the germline V gene (reference sequence) lists DFQATT and SNEGSKA.

Sequences were obtained from whole blood. The TCR sequence derives from an adult who was a healthcare worker with PCR-confirmed SARS-CoV-2 infection or an uninfected control (not recorded which). The chain was built from TRBV20-1 and TRBJ2-1; TRBD2 fits 8 bases in the junction. The nucleotide sequence reads TGCAGTGCAGATCGGGGGGGCTCCTACAATGAGCAGTTCTTC. It codes for CSADRGGSYNEQFF.